These 7 T cell receptor beta chains came from one sample sequenced in a study of T cell responses to AZD1222 COVID-19 vaccine. The assay was immunoSEQ multiplex PCR, and TCRdb's table has in-frame clones only and misses some. This sample has fewer than 200,000 clones, with 70% to 90% found just once. Sequenced material: peripheral blood, taken 28 days after the second AZD1222 dose. Receptors were obtained from an adult who received the AZD1222 COVID-19 vaccine.

The rearrangement uses TRBV6-5 and TRBJ2-7; 8 nucleotides match TRBD1. The trim removed 5 bases at V and 6 bases at J, leaving 9 bases unmatched. Germline V gene data show CDR1 as MNHEY and CDR2 as SVGAGI. This CDR3 region has 14 residues. CDR3 bases: TGTGCCAGCAGTCCGACCAGGGGGCTCCGCGAGCAGTACTTC. This gives the protein CASSPTRGLREQYF.

V is TRBV3-1 (or the pseudogene TRBV3-2) and J is TRBJ2-6, with D perhaps matching TRBD1 (6 bases). CDR1 and CDR2 from the germline V gene are LGHDT and YNNKEL (reference sequence). This CDR3 is built from 17 residues. Trimming removed 7 bases at V and 0 bases at J, with 16 bases between. The CDR3 bases are TGTGCCAGCACCCCGACAGGCGTATTCTCTGGGGCCAACGTCCTGACTTTC. Protein product: CASTPTGVFSGANVLTF.

The V call is TRBV11-2, the J call TRBJ1-1; D is uncertain. The CDR3 has 14 residues. CDR1 is SGHAT and CDR2 is FQNNGV in the germline V gene. With 0 bases removed from V and 7 bases from J, the gap between germline ends came to 12 bases. In DNA form, the CDR3 reads TGTGCCAGCAGCTTAGATTGGGGTGGAGTTGAAGCTTTCTTT. Translated, it gives CASSLDWGGVEAFF.

In this sample, this clone turned up once. The chain employs TRBV7-6 and TRBJ2-5; a weak D match, TRBD1 (6 bases). The CDR3 extends over 15 amino acids. Germline V gene sequence: CDR1 SGHVS, CDR2 FNYEAQ. Trimming stripped 0 bases from V and 5 bases from J, with 13 bases between. The CDR3 DNA sequence: TGTGCCAGCAGCTTAGCGGGATCAGGGGTGGAGACCCAGTACTTC. Translating gives CASSLAGSGVETQYF.

The chain employs TRBV24-1 and TRBJ1-2; no clear D. The V gene's germline CDR1 is KGHDR and CDR2 SFDVKD. V was clipped by 5 bases and J by 9 bases, with 15 bases between them. The CDR3 extends over 13 amino acids. Written as DNA, the CDR3 is TGTGCCACCAGTGGAACTTCCAGTGCTAGCTACACCTTC. Its protein product is CATSGTSSASYTF.

The chain joins TRBV10-1 to TRBJ1-1, with a tentative D call TRBD1 (5 bases). V lost 9 bases to trimming and J lost 1 base, with 12 bases between them. Germline V CDR1 and CDR2: WNHNN, SYGVQD (reference sequence). The CDR3 is 13 amino acids. The CDR3 DNA reads TGCGCCAGTCAGGGCTTTGGGAACACTGAAGCTTTCTTT. It yields the protein CASQGFGNTEAFF.

This clone was seen a few times. V is TRBV7-9 and J is TRBJ1-1; tentatively, D is TRBD1 (5 bases). Trimming shortened V by 5 bases and J by 6 bases, and 13 bases separated the two germline ends. Germline values: CDR1 SEHNR, CDR2 FQNEAQ (reference sequence). This CDR3 contains 13 residues. The CDR3 protein is CASSPTAGAEAFF. The CDR3 region has the DNA TGTGCCAGCAGCCCGACAGCGGGCGCTGAAGCTTTCTTT.